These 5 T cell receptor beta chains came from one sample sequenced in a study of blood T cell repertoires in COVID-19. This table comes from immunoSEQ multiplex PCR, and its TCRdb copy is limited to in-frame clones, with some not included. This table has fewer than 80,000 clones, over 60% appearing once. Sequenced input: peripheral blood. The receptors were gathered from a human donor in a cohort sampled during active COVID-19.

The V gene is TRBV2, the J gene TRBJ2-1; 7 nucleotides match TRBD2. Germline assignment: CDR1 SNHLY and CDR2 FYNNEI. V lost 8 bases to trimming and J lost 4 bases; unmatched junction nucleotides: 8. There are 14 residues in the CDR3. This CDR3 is CASQERGFYNEQFF. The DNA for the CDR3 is TGTGCCAGCCAAGAGCGGGGTTTTTACAATGAGCAGTTCTTC.

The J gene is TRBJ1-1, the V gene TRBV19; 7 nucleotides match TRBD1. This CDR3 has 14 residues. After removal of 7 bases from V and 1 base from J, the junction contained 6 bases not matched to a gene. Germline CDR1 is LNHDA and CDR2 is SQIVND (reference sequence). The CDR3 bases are TGTGCCAGTACCCCGACAGGGAAGAACACTGAAGCTTTCTTT. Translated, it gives CASTPTGKNTEAFF.

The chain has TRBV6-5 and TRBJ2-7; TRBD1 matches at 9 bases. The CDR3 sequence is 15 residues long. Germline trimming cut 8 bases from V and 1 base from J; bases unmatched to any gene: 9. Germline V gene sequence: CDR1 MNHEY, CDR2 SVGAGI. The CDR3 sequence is CASSLTGQGSYEQYF. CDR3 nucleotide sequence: TGTGCCAGCTCCCTAACGGGACAGGGTTCCTACGAGCAGTACTTC.

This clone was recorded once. This CDR3 is CASSPGGGTSGNTIYF. The CDR3 region has the DNA TGCGCCAGCAGCCCAGGGGGTGGAACCTCTGGAAACACCATATATTTT. This rearrangement joins TRBV4-3 to TRBJ1-3, with 7 bases that match TRBD1. V was pared by 4 bases and J by 0 bases, with 6 bases of the junction left unmatched. The CDR3 is made up of 16 amino acids. CDR1 is LGHNA, CDR2 YSLEER, per germline.

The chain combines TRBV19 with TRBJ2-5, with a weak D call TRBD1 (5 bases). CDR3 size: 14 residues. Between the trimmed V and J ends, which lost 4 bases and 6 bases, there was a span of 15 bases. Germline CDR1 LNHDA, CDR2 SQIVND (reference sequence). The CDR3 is CASSTPQGAKTQYF. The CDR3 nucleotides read TGTGCCAGTAGTACCCCGCAGGGCGCGAAGACCCAGTACTTC.